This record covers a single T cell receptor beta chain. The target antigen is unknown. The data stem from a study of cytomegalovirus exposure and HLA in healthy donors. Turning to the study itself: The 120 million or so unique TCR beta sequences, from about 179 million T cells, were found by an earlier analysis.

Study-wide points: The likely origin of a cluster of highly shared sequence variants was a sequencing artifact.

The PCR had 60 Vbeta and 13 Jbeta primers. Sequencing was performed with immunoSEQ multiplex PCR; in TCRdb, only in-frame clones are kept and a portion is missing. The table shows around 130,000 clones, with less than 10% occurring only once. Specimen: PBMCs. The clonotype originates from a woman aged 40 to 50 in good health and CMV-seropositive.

The CDR3 DNA reads TGCGCCAGCAGCTTGGGTACAGGGGTCGGTCAGCCCCAGCATTTT. Protein: CASSLGTGVGQPQHF. The chain employs TRBV5-1 and TRBJ1-5; 7 bases line up with TRBD1. Germline values: CDR1 SGHRS, CDR2 YFSETQ. The CDR3 spans 15 residues. V gave up 0 bases and J gave up 6 bases; unmatched junction bases: 6.